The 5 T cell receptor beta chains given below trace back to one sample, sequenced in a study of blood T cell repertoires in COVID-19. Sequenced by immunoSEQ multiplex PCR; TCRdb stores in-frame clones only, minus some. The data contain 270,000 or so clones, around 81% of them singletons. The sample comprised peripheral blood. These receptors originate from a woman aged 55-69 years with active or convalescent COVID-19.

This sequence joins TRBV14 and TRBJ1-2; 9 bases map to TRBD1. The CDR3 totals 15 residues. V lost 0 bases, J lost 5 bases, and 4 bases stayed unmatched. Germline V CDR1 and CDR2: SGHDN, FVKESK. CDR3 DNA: TGTGCCAGCAGCCAAGATGGAGGGACAGGGTATGGCTACACCTTC. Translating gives CASSQDGGTGYGYTF. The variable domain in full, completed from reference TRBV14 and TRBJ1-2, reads EAGVTQFPSHSVIEKGQTVTLRCDPISGHDNLYWYRRVMGKEIKFLLHFVKESKQDESGMPNNRFLAERTGGTYSTLKVQPAELEDSGVYFCASSQDGGTGYGYTFGSGTRLTVV.

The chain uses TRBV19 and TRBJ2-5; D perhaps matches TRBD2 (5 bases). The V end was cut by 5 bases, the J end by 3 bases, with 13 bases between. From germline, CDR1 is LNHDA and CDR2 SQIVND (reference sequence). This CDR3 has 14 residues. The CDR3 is CASSPRSGKETQYF. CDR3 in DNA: TGTGCCAGTAGTCCAAGGAGCGGCAAAGAGACCCAGTACTTC.

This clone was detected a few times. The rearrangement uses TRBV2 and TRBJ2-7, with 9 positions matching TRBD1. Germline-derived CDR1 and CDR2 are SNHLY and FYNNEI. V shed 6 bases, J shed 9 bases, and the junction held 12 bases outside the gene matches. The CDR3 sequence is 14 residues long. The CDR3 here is CASRRDREVGGQYF. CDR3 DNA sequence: TGTGCCAGCAGAAGGGACAGGGAGGTAGGGGGGCAGTACTTC. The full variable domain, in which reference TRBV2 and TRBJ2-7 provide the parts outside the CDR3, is EPEVTQTPSHQVTQMGQEVILRCVPISNHLYFYWYRQILGQKVEFLVSFYNNEISEKSEIFDDQFSVERPDGSNFTLKIRSTKLEDSAMYFCASRRDREVGGQYFGPGTRLTVT.

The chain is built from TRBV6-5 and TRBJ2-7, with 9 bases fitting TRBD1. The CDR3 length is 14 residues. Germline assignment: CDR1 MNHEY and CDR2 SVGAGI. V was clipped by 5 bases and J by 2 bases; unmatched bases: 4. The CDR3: CASSITGGPYEQYF. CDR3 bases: TGTGCCAGCAGTATAACAGGGGGCCCCTACGAGCAGTACTTC.

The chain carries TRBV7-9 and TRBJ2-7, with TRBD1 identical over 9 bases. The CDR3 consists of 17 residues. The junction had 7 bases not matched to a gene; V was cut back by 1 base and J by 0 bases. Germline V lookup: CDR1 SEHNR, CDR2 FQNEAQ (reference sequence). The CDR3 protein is CASSLVPGTGSSYEQYF. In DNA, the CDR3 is TGTGCCAGCAGCTTAGTCCCCGGGACAGGGTCCTCCTACGAGCAGTACTTC.